These 4 T cell receptor beta chains originate from one sample sequenced in a study of blood T cell repertoires in COVID-19. Sequenced by immunoSEQ multiplex PCR; TCRdb stores in-frame clones only, minus some. The table has 70,000 to 85,000 clones, around 90% seen once. Sequencing used peripheral blood. Receptors originate from a human donor in a cohort sampled during active COVID-19.

This clone was seen a single time. The chain links TRBV6-6 to TRBJ2-3, with D perhaps TRBD2 (6 bases). The germline V and J ends were trimmed by 6 bases and 3 bases, with 16 bases remaining between them. This CDR3 spans 15 amino acids. CDR1 MNHNY and CDR2 SVGAGI come from the germline V gene (reference sequence). CDR3 protein: CASRSGTRPTDTQYF. The DNA of the CDR3 is TGTGCCAGCAGGTCCGGGACTCGCCCGACAGATACGCAGTATTTT.

CDR3 region: CASSSYGELFF. The CDR3 nucleotides are TGTGCCAGCAGTTCCTACGGGGAGCTGTTTTTT. The chain uses TRBV6-2 or TRBV6-3 and TRBJ2-2; no clear D gene. Germline V lookup: CDR1 MNHEY, CDR2 SVGEGT. The germline V and J ends were trimmed by 4 bases and 7 bases, with 4 bases remaining between them. The CDR3 runs 11 residues.

On this clone: One junction end does not reproduce the germline sequence, and a read error may be involved. The chain recombines TRBV18 with TRBJ1-1, with a weak D call TRBD1 (6 bases). Germline CDR1 KGHSH, CDR2 LQKENI. The CDR3 length is 15 residues. CDR3 region: CVSSPATGRTTEAFF. CDR3 sequence (DNA): TGTGTCAGCTCACCCGCGACAGGCAGGACCACTGAAGCTTTCTTT.

The chain has TRBV7-3 and TRBJ2-5; 7 bases agree with TRBD2. The J segment lost 1 base and the V segment lost 5 bases, leaving 10 bases of the junction unmatched. This CDR3 contains 16 residues. Germline V gives CDR1 SGHTA, CDR2 FQGTGA. This chain's CDR3 is CASSPGGGRAQETQYF. CDR3 coding DNA: TGTGCCAGCAGCCCGGGAGGTGGGAGGGCCCAAGAGACCCAGTACTTC.